The 10 T cell receptor beta chains below all came from one sample that was sequenced in a study of T-cell reconstitution after alpha-beta-depleted transplantation in children. Construction of the TCRbeta library involved unique molecular identifiers. TCRdb ran MiXCR on the PCR reads and lists one entry per CDR3 protein. The table shows 450,000 to 600,000 distinct CDR3 sequences, with around a third occurring only once. Sequences were derived from PBMCs from the stem cell graft donor, sampled from the stem cell graft. These receptors all stem from a human donor who donated a stem cell graft to a child with aplastic anemia.

There are a few counts of this clonotype. The chain joins TRBV15 to TRBJ1-2, with 7 bases matching TRBD1. J was trimmed by 4 bases and V by 0 bases; bases with no gene match: 8. There are 16 residues in the CDR3. Germline V CDR1 and CDR2: LNHNV, YYDKDF (reference sequence). This CDR3 is CATSRDYSRDSYGYTF. CDR3 bases: TGTGCCACCAGCAGAGATTATTCCCGGGACAGCTATGGCTACACCTTC.

The genes are TRBV12-3 or TRBV12-4 and TRBJ1-2, with no clear D. Trimming removed 6 bases from V and 6 bases from J, with 29 bases in between. The CDR3 has 18 amino acids. CDR3 amino acids: CASSQNVARWADRDGYTF. The CDR3 nucleotides are TGTGCCAGCAGCCAAAACGTGGCACGGTGGGCAGATAGGGATGGCTACACCTTC.

In its sample, this clonotype was seen a few times. The gene calls are TRBV19 and TRBJ1-1, with a weak D call TRBD1 (6 bases). This CDR3 is built from 13 residues. The germline V gene encodes CDR1 LNHDA and CDR2 SQIVND (reference sequence). Trimming cost V 4 bases and J 4 bases, with 10 bases left between them. In DNA form, the CDR3 reads TGTGCCAGTAGTACGACAGGATCCACTGAAGCTTTCTTT. Translated: CASSTTGSTEAFF.

This rearrangement joins TRBV29-1 to TRBJ2-1; 11 nucleotides align to TRBD2. The V and J ends lost 7 bases and 1 base, in that order; junction bases with no gene match: 15. CDR3 length: 18 residues. Germline CDR1 SQVTM, CDR2 ANQGSEA. CDR3 in amino acids: CSAEGLAGGLSSYNEQFF. The CDR3 DNA reads as TGCAGCGCGGAGGGTCTAGCGGGAGGCCTGAGTTCCTACAATGAGCAGTTCTTC.

This chain links TRBV27 with TRBJ2-7; TRBD2 might be the D (5 bases). CDR1 is MNHEY, CDR2 SMNVEV, per germline (reference sequence). Trimming left V 5 bases short and J 4 bases short, with 21 bases between. The CDR3 covers 16 residues. CDR3 bases: TGTGCCAGCAGTGAAGGACCCCGGGGTACCCCTTACGAGCAGTACGTC. It encodes CASSEGPRGTPYEQYV.

This clonotype was observed a few times. This chain connects TRBV4-3 to TRBJ2-7; D gene ambiguous. Germline CDR1 LGHNA, CDR2 YSLEER. The CDR3 runs to 14 residues. The germline V and J ends were trimmed by 0 bases and 4 bases, with 10 bases remaining between them. CDR3 sequence (DNA): TGCGCCAGCAGCCAAGATGGCCAGTCATACGAGCAGTACGTC. Protein: CASSQDGQSYEQYV.

This chain joins TRBV28 and TRBJ1-1; 7 bases are shared with TRBD1. This CDR3 is built from 15 residues. The V gene's germline CDR1 is MDHEN and CDR2 SYDVKM. Trimming took 8 bases from V and 1 from J; bases not matched to a gene: 10. The DNA for the CDR3 is TGTGCCAGCCCCCCGCCGACAGGGAAGAACACTGAAGCTTTCTTT. Translation: CASPPPTGKNTEAFF.

The chain uses TRBV28 and TRBJ2-5; D may be TRBD2 (6 bases). The end of the DNA aligns better with TRBJ2-7, so the J call may be wrong. The CDR3 loop spans 15 amino acids. Germline assignment: CDR1 MDHEN and CDR2 SYDVKM. This CDR3 reads CASQVRISGSHEQYF. CDR3 DNA sequence: TGTGCCAGCCAGGTCCGGATTAGCGGAAGCCACGAGCAGTACTTC.

The J gene is TRBJ2-1, the V gene TRBV28; 8 bases agree with TRBD2. CDR1 is MDHEN and CDR2 is SYDVKM in the germline V gene. The CDR3 runs 16 residues. V dropped 5 bases and J dropped 8; count of bases not matched to a gene: 14. The CDR3 loop is CASSLYLAGSGDEQFF. CDR3 DNA: TGTGCCAGCAGTCTCTACTTAGCGGGGTCTGGCGATGAGCAGTTCTTC.

The chain couples TRBV6-2 or TRBV6-3 to TRBJ2-2, with 8 bases matching TRBD1. The CDR3 runs to 13 residues. CDR1 is MNHEY, CDR2 SVGEGT, per germline. V gave up 4 bases and J gave up 5 bases; unmatched junction bases: 0. This CDR3 reads CASSWDRTGELFF. CDR3 nucleotide sequence: TGTGCCAGCAGTTGGGACAGGACCGGGGAGCTGTTTTTT.